This T cell receptor (beta chain) was recovered during a study of T-cell memory formation after mild COVID-19. V dropped 0 bases and J dropped 2 bases, with 11 bases sitting between them. CDR3 length: 14 residues. CDR1 DFQATT and CDR2 SNEGSKA come from the germline V gene (reference sequence). TCRdb analysed the 5' RACE reads with MiXCR anew, one entry per CDR3 protein. Among hundreds of thousands of distinct CDR3 sequences, about 20% were seen once, and the ten largest hold about 11%. V is TRBV20-1 and J is TRBJ2-7; D unclear. Sequencing input: PBMCs or a T cell subset sorted from them (not recorded which). This sequence was found in an adult woman who had mild COVID-19 (a few samples of this study predate the infection). Cell type and time point are not known. In DNA form, the CDR3 reads TGCAGTGCTAGAGATTACAAACTAACCTACGAGCAGTACTTC. Protein sequence: CSARDYKLTYEQYF.